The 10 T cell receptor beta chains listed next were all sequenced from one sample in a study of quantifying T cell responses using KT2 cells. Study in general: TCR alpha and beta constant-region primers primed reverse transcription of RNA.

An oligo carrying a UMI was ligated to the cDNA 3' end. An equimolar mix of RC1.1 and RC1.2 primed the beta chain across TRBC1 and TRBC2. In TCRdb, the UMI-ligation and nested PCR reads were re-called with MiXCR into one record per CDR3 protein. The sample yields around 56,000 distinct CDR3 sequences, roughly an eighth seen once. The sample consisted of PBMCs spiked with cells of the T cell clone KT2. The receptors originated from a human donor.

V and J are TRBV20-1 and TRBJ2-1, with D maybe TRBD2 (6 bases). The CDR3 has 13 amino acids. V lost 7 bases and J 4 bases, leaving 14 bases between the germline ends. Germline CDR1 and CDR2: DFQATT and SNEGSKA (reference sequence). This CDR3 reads CSVSREEYNEQFF. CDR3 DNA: TGCAGTGTCTCGCGGGAAGAGTACAATGAGCAGTTCTTC.

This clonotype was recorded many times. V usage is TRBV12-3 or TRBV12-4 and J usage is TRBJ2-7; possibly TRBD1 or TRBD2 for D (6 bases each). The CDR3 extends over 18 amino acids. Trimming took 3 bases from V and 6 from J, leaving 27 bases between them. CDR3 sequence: CASSLSYGGRDLGCEQYF. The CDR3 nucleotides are TGTGCCAGCAGTTTGTCGTACGGGGGCCGGGACCTAGGCTGCGAGCAGTACTTC.

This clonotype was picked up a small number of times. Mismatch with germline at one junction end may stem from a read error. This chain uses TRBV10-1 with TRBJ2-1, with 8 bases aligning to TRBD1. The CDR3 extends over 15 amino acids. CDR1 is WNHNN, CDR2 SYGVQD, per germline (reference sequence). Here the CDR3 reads CASSEGGTGYHEQFF. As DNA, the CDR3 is TGCGCCAGCAGTGAGGGGGGGACAGGCTACCATGAGCAGTTCTTC.

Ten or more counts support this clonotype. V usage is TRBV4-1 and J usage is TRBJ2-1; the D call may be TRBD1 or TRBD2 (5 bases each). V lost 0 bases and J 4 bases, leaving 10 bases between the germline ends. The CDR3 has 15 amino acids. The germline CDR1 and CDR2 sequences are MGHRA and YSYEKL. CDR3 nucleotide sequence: TGCGCCAGCAGCCAAGATCGAGGGGATTACAATGAGCAGTTCTTC. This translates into CASSQDRGDYNEQFF.

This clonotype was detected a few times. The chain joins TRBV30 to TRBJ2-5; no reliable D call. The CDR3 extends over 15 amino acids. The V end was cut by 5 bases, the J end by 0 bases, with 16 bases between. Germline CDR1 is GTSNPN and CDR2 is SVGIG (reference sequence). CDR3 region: CAWRNSKRNQETQYF. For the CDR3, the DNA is TGTGCCTGGCGGAACTCAAAACGGAACCAAGAGACCCAGTACTTC.

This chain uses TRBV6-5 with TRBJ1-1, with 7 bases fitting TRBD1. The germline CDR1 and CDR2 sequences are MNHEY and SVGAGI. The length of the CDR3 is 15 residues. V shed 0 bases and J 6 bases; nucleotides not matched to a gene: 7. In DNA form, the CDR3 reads TGTGCCAGCAGTTACTCAAGACAGGGTGACGCTGAAGCTTTCTTT. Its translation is CASSYSRQGDAEAFF.

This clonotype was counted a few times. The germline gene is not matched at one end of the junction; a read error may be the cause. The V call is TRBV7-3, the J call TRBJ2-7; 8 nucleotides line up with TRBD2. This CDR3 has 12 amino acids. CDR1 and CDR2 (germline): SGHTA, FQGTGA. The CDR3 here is CASSLVAGILHF. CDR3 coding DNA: TGTGCCAGCAGCTTAGTAGCGGGAATATTGCACTTC. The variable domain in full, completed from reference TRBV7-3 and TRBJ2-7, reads GAGVSQTPSNKVTEKGKYVELRCDPISGHTALYWYRQSLGQGPEFLIYFQGTGAADDSGLPNDRFFAVRPEGSVSTLKIQRTERGDSAVYLCASSLVAGILHFGPGTRLTVT.

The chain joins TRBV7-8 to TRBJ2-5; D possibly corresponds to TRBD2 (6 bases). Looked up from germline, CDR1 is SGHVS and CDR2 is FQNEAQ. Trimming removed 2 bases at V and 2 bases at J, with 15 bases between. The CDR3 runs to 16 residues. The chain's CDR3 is CASSLIFFSGQETQYF. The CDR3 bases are TGTGCCAGCAGCTTAATTTTCTTTAGCGGACAAGAGACCCAGTACTTC. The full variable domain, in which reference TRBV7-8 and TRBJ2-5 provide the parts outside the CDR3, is GAGVSQSPRYKVAKRGQDVALRCDPISGHVSLFWYQQALGQGPEFLTYFQNEAQLDKSGLPSDRFFAERPEGSVSTLKIQRTQQEDSAVYLCASSLIFFSGQETQYFGPGTRLLVL.

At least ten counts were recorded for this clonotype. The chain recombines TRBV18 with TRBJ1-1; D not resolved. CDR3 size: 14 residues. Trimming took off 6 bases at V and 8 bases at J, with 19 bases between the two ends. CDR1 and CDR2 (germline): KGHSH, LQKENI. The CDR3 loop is CASSLGTTRPEAFF. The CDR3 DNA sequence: TGTGCCAGCTCCCTGGGCACCACACGCCCCGAAGCTTTCTTT.

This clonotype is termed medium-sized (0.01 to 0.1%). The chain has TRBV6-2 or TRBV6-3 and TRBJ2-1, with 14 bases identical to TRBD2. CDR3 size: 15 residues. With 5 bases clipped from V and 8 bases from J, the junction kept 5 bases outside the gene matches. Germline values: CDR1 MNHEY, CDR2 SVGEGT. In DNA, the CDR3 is TGTGCCAGCAGTCCCGGGACTAGCGGGAGCGATGAGCAGTTCTTC. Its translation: CASSPGTSGSDEQFF.